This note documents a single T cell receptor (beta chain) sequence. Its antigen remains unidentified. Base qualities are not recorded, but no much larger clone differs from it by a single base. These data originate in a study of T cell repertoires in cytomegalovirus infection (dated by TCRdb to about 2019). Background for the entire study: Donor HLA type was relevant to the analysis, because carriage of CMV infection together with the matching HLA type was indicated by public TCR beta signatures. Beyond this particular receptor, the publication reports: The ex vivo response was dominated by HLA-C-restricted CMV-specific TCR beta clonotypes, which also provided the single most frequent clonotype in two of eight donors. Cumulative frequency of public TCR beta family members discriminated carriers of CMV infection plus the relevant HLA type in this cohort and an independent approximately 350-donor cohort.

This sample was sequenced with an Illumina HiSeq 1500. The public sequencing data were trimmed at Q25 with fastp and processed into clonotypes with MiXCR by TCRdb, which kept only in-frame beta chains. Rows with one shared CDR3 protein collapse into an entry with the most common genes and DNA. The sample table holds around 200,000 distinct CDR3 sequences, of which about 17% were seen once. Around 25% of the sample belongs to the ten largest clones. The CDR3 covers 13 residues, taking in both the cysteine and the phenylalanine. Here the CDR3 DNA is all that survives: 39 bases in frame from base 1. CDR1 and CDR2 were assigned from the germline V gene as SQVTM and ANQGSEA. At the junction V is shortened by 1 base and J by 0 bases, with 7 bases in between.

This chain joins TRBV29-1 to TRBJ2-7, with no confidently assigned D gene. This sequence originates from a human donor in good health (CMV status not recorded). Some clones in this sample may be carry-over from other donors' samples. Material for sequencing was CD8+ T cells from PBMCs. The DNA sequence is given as TGCAGCGTTGAAGTCACGGGCTCCTACGAGCAGTACTTC. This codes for CSVEVTGSYEQYF.